This TCR beta chain came from a study of blood T cell repertoires in COVID-19. Per the original data handling: Amplification of reference gene primers was used by the study to estimate nucleated cell counts. The table came from immunoSEQ multiplex PCR; TCRdb's copy has only in-frame clones and leaves some out. Clone size and the V and J calls come from that table; the DNA yielded D and trimming. The top ten hold approximately 18% of the sample, which has around 130,000 clones, approximately 84% seen once. CDR1 is MNHEY and CDR2 is SMNVEV in the germline V gene (reference sequence). The CDR3 length is 16 residues. Trimming removed 6 bases from V and 1 base from J; junction bases left unmatched: 10.

The J gene is TRBJ2-3, the V gene TRBV27; 7 nucleotides line up with TRBD1. This clonotype was obtained from a woman older than 75 with acute or convalescent COVID-19. Sequenced sample: peripheral blood. The CDR3 spells CASSGPTGSGTDTQYF. CDR3 DNA: TGTGCCAGCAGCGGACCGACAGGGTCTGGCACAGATACGCAGTATTTT.